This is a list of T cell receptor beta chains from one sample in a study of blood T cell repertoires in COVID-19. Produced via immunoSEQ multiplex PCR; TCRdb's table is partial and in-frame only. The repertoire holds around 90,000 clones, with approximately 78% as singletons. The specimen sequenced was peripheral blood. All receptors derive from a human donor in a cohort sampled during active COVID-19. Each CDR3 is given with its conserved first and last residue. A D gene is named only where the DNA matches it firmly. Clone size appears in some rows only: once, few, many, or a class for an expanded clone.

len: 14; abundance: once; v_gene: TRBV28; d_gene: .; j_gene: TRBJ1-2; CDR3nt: TGTGCCAGCGGGGGGGCAGGGCGAATCTATGGCTACACCTTC; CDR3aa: CASGGAGRIYGYTF
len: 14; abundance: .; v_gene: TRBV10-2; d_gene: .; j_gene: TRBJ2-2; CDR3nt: TGCGCCAGCAAGAAAACAGGGTCCACCGGGGAGCTGTTTTTT; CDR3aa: CASKKTGSTGELFF
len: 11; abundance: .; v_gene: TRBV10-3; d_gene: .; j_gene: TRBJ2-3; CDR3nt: TGTGCCATCAGCGCGAAAGATACGCAGTATTTT; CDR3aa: CAISAKDTQYF
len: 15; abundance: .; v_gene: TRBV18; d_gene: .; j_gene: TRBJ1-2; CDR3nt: TGTGCCAGCTCACCAAGAACAGGGCGTAACTATGGCTACACCTTC; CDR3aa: CASSPRTGRNYGYTF
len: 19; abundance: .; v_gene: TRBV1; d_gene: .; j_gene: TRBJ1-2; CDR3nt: TGCACCAGCAGCCAAGATAGGCCGGGGCCTTCAGGGGCTAACTATGGCTACACCTTC; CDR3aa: CTSSQDRPGPSGANYGYTF
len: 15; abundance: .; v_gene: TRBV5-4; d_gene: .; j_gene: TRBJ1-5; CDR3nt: TGTGCCAGCAGCTTGGACCAGGGACTTAATCAGCCCCAGCATTTT; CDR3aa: CASSLDQGLNQPQHF
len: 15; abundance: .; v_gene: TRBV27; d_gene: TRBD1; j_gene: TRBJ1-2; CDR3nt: TGTGCCAGCAGTTTAAGAACAGGGGTACAAACTGGCTACACCTTC; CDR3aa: CASSLRTGVQTGYTF
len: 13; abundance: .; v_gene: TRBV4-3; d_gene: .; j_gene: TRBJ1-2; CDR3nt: TGCGCCAGCAGCCCTTTTCAGGCGAGTGGCTACACCTTC; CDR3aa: CASSPFQASGYTF
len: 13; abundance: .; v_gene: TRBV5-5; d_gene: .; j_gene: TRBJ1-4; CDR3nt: TGTGCCAGCAGCTTGGCTCTGAATGAAAAACTGTTTTTT; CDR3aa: CASSLALNEKLFF
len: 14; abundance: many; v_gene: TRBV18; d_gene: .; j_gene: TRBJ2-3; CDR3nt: TGTGCCAGCTCACCGACGGCGGGGGCGGATACGCAGTATTTT; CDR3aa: CASSPTAGADTQYF
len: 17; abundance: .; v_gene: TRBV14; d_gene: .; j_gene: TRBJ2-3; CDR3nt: TGTGCCAGCAGCCACCCCGGGTCAGAAGAGTTTACAGATACGCAGTATTTT; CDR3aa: CASSHPGSEEFTDTQYF
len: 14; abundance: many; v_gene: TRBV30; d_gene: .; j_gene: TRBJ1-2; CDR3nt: TGTGCCGTGGAAGGTTGGGGGCATAGCTATGGCTACACCTTC; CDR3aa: CAVEGWGHSYGYTF
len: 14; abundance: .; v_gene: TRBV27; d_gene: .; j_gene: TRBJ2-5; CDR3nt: TGTGCCAGCAGTTTCCGGGGGGCCGGGGAGACCCAGTACTTC; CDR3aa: CASSFRGAGETQYF
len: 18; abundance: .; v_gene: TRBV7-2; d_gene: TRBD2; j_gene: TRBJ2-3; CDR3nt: TGTGCCAGCAGCTCTAACAGGGCGCGGGGGGATGGTTCAGATACGCAGTATTTT; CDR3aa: CASSSNRARGDGSDTQYF
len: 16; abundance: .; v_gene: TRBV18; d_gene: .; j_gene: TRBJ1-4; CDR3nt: TGTGCCAGCTCACCGACATCGTTTGCAACTAATGAAAAACTGTTTTTT; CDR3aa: CASSPTSFATNEKLFF
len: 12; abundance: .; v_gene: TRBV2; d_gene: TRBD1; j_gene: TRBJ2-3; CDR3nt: TGTGCCAGCAGTAACAGGGGAGATACGCAGTATTTT; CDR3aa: CASSNRGDTQYF
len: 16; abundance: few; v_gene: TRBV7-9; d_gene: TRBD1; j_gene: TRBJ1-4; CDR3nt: TGTGCCAGCAGCTTAGGCGGACAGGGGAGTAATGAAAAACTGTTTTTT; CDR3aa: CASSLGGQGSNEKLFF
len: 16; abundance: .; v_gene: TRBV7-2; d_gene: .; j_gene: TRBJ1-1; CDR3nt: TGTGCCAGCAGCAAATTCGCAGGGGCCTGGAGGACTGAAGCTTTCTTT; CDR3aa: CASSKFAGAWRTEAFF
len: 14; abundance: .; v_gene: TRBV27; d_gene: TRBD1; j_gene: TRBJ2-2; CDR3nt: TGTGCCAGCATAAGACAGGGGAGTACCGGGGAGCTGTTTTTT; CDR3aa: CASIRQGSTGELFF
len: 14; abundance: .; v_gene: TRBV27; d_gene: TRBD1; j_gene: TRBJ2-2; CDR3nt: TGTGCCAGCAGTGACAGGGGGTACACCGGGGAGCTGTTTTTT; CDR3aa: CASSDRGYTGELFF
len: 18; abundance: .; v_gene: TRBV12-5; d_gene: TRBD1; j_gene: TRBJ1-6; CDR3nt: TGTGCTAGTGGTTTGATCTCCCACAGGGGCCCCTATAATTCACCCCTCCACTTT; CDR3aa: CASGLISHRGPYNSPLHF
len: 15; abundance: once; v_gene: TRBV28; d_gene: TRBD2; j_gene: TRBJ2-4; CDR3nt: TGTGCCAGCAGGGGGAACGGGGGGGCCCGGAACATTCAGTACTTC; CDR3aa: CASRGNGGARNIQYF
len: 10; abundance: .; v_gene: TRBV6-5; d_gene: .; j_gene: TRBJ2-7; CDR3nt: TGTGCCAGCGGGGCTTACGAGCAGTACTTC; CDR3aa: CASGAYEQYF
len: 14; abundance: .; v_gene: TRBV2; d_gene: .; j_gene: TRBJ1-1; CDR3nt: TGTGCCAGCAGTGAACAGGGTTACTACACTGAAGCTTTCTTT; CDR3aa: CASSEQGYYTEAFF
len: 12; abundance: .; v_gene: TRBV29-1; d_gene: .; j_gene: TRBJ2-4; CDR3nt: TGCAGCGTTGATCCAGGCAAAAACATTCAGTACTTC; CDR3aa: CSVDPGKNIQYF
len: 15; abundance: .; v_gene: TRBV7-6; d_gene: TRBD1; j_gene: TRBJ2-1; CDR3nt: TGTGCCAGCAGCTTAACGGGACAGGTTAACAATGAGCAGTTCTTC; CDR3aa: CASSLTGQVNNEQFF
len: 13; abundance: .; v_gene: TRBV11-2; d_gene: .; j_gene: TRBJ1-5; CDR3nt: TGTGCCAGCAGCTTGGGAAGGGAGCAGCCCCAGCATTTT; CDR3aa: CASSLGREQPQHF
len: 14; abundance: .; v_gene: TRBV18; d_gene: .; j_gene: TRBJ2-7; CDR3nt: TGTGCCAGCTCACCACCTAGTCGGAGGCACGAGCAGTACTTC; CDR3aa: CASSPPSRRHEQYF
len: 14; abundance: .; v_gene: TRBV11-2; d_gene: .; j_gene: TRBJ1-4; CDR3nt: TGTGCCAGCAGCTGGAGGGTAGTGGGTGAAAAACTGTTTTTT; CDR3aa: CASSWRVVGEKLFF
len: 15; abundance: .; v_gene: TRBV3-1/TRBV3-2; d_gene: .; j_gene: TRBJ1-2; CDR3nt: TGTGCCAGCAGCCACTTGGGCGTCTCTAACTATGGCTACACCTTC; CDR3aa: CASSHLGVSNYGYTF
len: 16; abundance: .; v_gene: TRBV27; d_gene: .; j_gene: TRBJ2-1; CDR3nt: TGTGCCAGCAGTTCCCGACAGGTTGACTCCTACAATGAGCAGTTCTTC; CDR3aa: CASSSRQVDSYNEQFF
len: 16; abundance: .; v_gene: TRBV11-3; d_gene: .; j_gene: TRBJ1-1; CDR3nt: TGTGCCAGCAGCTCTTCAGGGTGGGGAGGAAGCACTGAAGCTTTCTTT; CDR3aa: CASSSSGWGGSTEAFF
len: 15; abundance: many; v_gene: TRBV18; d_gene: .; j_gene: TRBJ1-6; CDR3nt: TGTGCCAGCTCACCTCAAACAGGGAATAATTCACCCCTCCACTTT; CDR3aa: CASSPQTGNNSPLHF
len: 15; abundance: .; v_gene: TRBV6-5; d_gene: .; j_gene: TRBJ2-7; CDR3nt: TGTGCCAGCAGCCTCGGTGGCCCGGGTGGATACGAGCAGTACTTC; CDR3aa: CASSLGGPGGYEQYF
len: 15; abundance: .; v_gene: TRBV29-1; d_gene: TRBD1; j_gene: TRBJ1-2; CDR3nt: TGCAGCGTTGTGGGGACAGGGTCGAAGAACTATGGCTACACCTTC; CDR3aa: CSVVGTGSKNYGYTF
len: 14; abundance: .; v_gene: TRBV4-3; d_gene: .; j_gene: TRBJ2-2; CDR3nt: TGCGCCAGCAGCCACAGGGAGGAAGTCGGGGAGCTGTTTTTT; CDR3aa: CASSHREEVGELFF
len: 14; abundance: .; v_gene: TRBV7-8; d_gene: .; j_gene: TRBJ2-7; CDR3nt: TGTGCCAGCAGCTTAAGACGGGAATACTACGAGCAGTACTTC; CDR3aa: CASSLRREYYEQYF
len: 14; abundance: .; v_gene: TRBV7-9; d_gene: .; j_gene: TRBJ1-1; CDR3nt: TGTGCCAGCAGCTTAGAACAGGGCCGGACTGAAGCTTTCTTT; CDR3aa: CASSLEQGRTEAFF
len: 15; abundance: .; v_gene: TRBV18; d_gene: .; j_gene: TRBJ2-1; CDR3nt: TGTGCCAGCTCACCAGCAGGGGTAACCTACAATGAGCAGTTCTTC; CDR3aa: CASSPAGVTYNEQFF
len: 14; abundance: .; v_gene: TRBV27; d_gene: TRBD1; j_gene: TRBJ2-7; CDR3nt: TGTGCCAGCTTGGACAGGGCAGGATCCTACGAGCAGTACTTC; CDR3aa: CASLDRAGSYEQYF
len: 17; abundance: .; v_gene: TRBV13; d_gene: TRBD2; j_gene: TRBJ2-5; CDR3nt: TGTGCCAGCAGCTTACAGTCAGCCAGCGGGGTAGAAAAGACCCAGTACTTC; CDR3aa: CASSLQSASGVEKTQYF